This T cell receptor beta chain is drawn from a study of T cells in Graves' hyperthyroidism and ophthalmopathy. There were TCR beta CDR3 regions amplified from RNA transcripts. An initial round of RT-PCR targeting the TCR CDR3 relied on the HTBI primer set. From the multiplex PCR reads, TCRdb called clonotypes with MiXCR, one entry per CDR3 protein. The sample carries hundreds of thousands of distinct CDR3 sequences, over 15% recorded once. There are 13 residues in the CDR3. V lost 10 bases to trimming and J lost 5 bases; unmatched junction nucleotides: 10. CDR1 is MNHNS and CDR2 is SASEGT in the germline V gene.

Sequencing was carried out using blood. The chain couples TRBV6-1 to TRBJ2-7; TRBD1 aligns across 8 bases. The source is a woman aged 45-59 years with Graves' hyperthyroidism that later progressed to Graves' ophthalmopathy. The CDR3 nucleotides are TGTGCCATAGGGAGGACAGGGTCCGACGAGCAGTACTTC. Its translation: CAIGRTGSDEQYF.